This T cell receptor beta chain was sequenced during a study of cytomegalovirus exposure and HLA in healthy donors. Germline values: CDR1 SGHNT, CDR2 YYREEE (reference sequence). The CDR3 contains 15 residues. The J segment lost 1 base and the V segment lost 4 bases, leaving 5 bases of the junction unmatched. The data were produced by immunoSEQ multiplex PCR, yet TCRdb's version contains in-frame clones alone and is incomplete. The sample comprises a few hundred thousand clones, roughly 88% of which are singletons, and just over 3% rests with the top ten. This sequence joins TRBV5-4 and TRBJ2-1; 7 positions agree with TRBD1. This receptor was obtained from a woman aged 25 to 39 in good health and CMV-seronegative. The specimen was PBMCs. CDR3 nucleotides: TGTGCCAGCAGCCCTCCGGGACAGTCCTACAATGAGCAGTTCTTC. It specifies CASSPPGQSYNEQFF.